The 15 T cell receptor beta chains presented below share a single source sample, sequenced in a study of blood T cell repertoires in COVID-19. Repertoires were generated with immunoSEQ multiplex PCR, while TCRdb's copy carries only in-frame clones and drops some. The sample records about 150,000 clones, 70% to 90% being singletons. The source material was peripheral blood. The receptors shown here come from a man aged 60-69 years with COVID-19, enrolled during active disease.

The sample holds a few counts of this clone. This chain uses TRBV19 with TRBJ1-5, with D possibly being TRBD1 (5 bases). Germline V CDR1 and CDR2: LNHDA, SQIVND (reference sequence). The CDR3 consists of 18 residues. Trimming stripped 3 bases from V and 2 bases from J, with 20 bases between. CDR3 loop: CASSIAQGRRIGNQPQHF. The CDR3 bases are TGTGCCAGTAGTATCGCGCAGGGTCGGAGAATAGGCAATCAGCCCCAGCATTTT.

This sequence joins TRBV28 and TRBJ1-2; possible D gene TRBD1, 5 bases. Germline V gene sequence: CDR1 MDHEN, CDR2 SYDVKM. The V and J ends lost 0 bases and 3 bases respectively, with 11 bases between them. The CDR3 is made up of 15 amino acids. The CDR3 DNA reads as TGTGCCAGCAGTTTATGGGCCAGGGAGGACTATGGCTACACCTTC. Translated: CASSLWAREDYGYTF.

This chain joins TRBV24-1 and TRBJ2-3; 7 bases are a match to TRBD2. The J segment lost 4 bases and the V segment lost 4 bases, leaving 10 bases of the junction unmatched. Germline lookup yields CDR1 KGHDR and CDR2 SFDVKD. This CDR3 contains 16 residues. The CDR3 DNA sequence: TGTGCCACCAGTGAAGCCAGCGGGGTAGGTGCAGATACGCAGTATTTT. Its protein is CATSEASGVGADTQYF.

The V gene is TRBV7-2, the J gene TRBJ2-7; 8 positions match TRBD1. Germline loops: CDR1 SGHTA, CDR2 FQGNSA. The CDR3 has 16 amino acids. The junction had 6 bases not matched to a gene; V was cut back by 2 bases and J by 0 bases. Here the CDR3 DNA reads TGTGCCAGCAGCTTACGGGGACAGGCCCTCTCCTACGAGCAGTACTTC. Its protein is CASSLRGQALSYEQYF.

This chain joins TRBV19 and TRBJ1-2, with TRBD1 matching over 9 bases. V lost 5 bases, J lost 4 bases, and 14 bases stayed unmatched. The CDR3 extends over 17 amino acids. Germline loops: CDR1 LNHDA, CDR2 SQIVND (reference sequence). CDR3 loop: CASSQPGTGPSGYGYTF. The CDR3 DNA reads as TGTGCCAGTAGTCAACCCGGGACAGGGCCTTCTGGCTATGGCTACACCTTC.

This chain uses TRBV12-3 or TRBV12-4 with TRBJ1-2; a possible D gene is TRBD1 (6 bases). There are 12 residues in the CDR3. V lost 6 bases and J lost 5, with 10 bases in between. The DNA of the CDR3 is TGTGCCAGCAGCCGACAGGAGTATGGCTACACCTTC. Translating gives CASSRQEYGYTF.

The chain has TRBV6-2 or TRBV6-3 and TRBJ1-1; D gene ambiguous. The CDR3 covers 16 residues. Trimming left V 0 bases short and J 3 bases short, with 14 bases between. Germline V gene lookup returns CDR1 MNHEY and CDR2 SVGEGT. CDR3 sequence reads: CASSYSKVGGYTEAFF. Here the CDR3 DNA reads TGTGCCAGCAGTTACTCGAAAGTGGGAGGGTACACTGAAGCTTTCTTT.

The chain carries TRBV18 and TRBJ2-1, with 9 nucleotides matching TRBD2. The germline V gene has CDR1 KGHSH and CDR2 LQKENI. The length of the CDR3 is 16 residues. Germline trimming cut 4 bases from V and 6 bases from J; bases unmatched to any gene: 10. This chain's CDR3 is CASSQLSGGISNEQFF. The CDR3, as DNA: TGTGCCAGCTCACAACTTAGCGGGGGAATCTCCAATGAGCAGTTCTTC. The whole variable domain, filled in from reference TRBV18 and TRBJ2-1, reads NAGVMQNPRHLVRRRGQEARLRCSPMKGHSHVYWYRQLPEEGLKFMVYLQKENIIDESGMPKERFSAEFPKEGPSILRIQQVVRGDSAAYFCASSQLSGGISNEQFFGPGTRLTVL.

The rearrangement links TRBV27 to TRBJ1-5; a weak D match, TRBD1 (6 bases). V dropped 0 bases and J dropped 2 bases, with 8 bases sitting between them. Germline CDR1 and CDR2: MNHEY and SMNVEV (reference sequence). This CDR3 region has 15 residues. The CDR3 loop is CASSLSRTGNQPQHF. The CDR3 nucleotides read TGTGCCAGCAGTTTATCGCGGACAGGCAATCAGCCCCAGCATTTT.

The chain's CDR3 is CASRQTIYGYTF. Written as DNA, the CDR3 is TGTGCCAGTAGACAGACGATCTATGGCTACACCTTC. This chain uses TRBV19 with TRBJ1-2; no reliable D call. Germline CDR1 is LNHDA and CDR2 is SQIVND (reference sequence). Trimming cost V 6 bases and J 4 bases, with 9 bases left between them. The length of the CDR3 is 12 residues. Combining the CDR3 with reference TRBV19 and TRBJ1-2 gives the whole variable domain DGGITQSPKYLFRKEGQNVTLSCEQNLNHDAMYWYRQDPGQGLRLIYYSQIVNDFQKGDIAEGYSVSREKKESFPLTVTSAQKNPTAFYLCASRQTIYGYTFGSGTRLTVV.

The chain links TRBV7-2 to TRBJ1-2; unclear D gene. CDR1 is SGHTA and CDR2 is FQGNSA in the germline V gene. The CDR3 is made up of 15 amino acids. V was cut by 5 bases and J by 3 bases, with 16 bases left in between. CDR3 in amino acids: CASSLDMKLDYGYTF. The CDR3 DNA reads TGTGCCAGCAGCCTCGACATGAAGCTTGACTATGGCTACACCTTC.

V is TRBV28 and J is TRBJ1-3, with a tentative D call TRBD1 (6 bases). The CDR3 consists of 14 residues. Germline lookup yields CDR1 MDHEN and CDR2 SYDVKM. The V gene lost 6 bases and the J gene lost 5 bases, with 14 bases spanning the gap. DNA for the CDR3: TGTGCCAGCAGCGGGGGGCCAGCGAGAAACACCATATATTTT. Translation: CASSGGPARNTIYF.

The rearrangement links TRBV10-3 to TRBJ2-5, with TRBD1 matching over 7 bases. The CDR3 spans 13 residues. The germline V gene encodes CDR1 ENHRY and CDR2 SYGVKD. The V and J ends lost 6 bases and 5 bases, in that order; junction bases with no gene match: 6. CDR3 in amino acids: CAISKQGWETQYF. The CDR3 DNA is TGTGCCATCAGCAAACAGGGGTGGGAGACCCAGTACTTC.

In this sample, this clone turned up once. The CDR3: CASTDRGPGNTIYF. CDR3 DNA: TGTGCCAGTACTGACAGGGGGCCTGGAAACACCATATATTTT. The gene calls are TRBV19 and TRBJ1-3; TRBD1 aligns across 10 bases. CDR1 is LNHDA and CDR2 is SQIVND in the germline V gene (reference sequence). Trimming removed 7 bases from V and 2 bases from J; junction bases left unmatched: 2. The CDR3 covers 14 residues.

This clone was recorded many times. The rearrangement links TRBV10-2 to TRBJ1-4, with 7 bases fitting TRBD1. Looked up from germline, CDR1 is WSHSY and CDR2 is SAAADI. After removal of 5 bases from V and 3 bases from J, the junction contained 3 bases not matched to a gene. This CDR3 is 14 amino acids long. CDR3 bases: TGCGCCAGCAGTCCGGGACAGCCTAATGAAAAACTGTTTTTT. It specifies CASSPGQPNEKLFF.